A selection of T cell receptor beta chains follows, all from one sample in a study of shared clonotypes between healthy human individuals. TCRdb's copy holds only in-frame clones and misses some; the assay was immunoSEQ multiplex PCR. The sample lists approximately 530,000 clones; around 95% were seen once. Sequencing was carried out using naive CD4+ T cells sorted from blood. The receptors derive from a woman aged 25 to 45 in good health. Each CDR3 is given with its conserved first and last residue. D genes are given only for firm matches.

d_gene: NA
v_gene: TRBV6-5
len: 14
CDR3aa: CASSQTGGSYEQYF

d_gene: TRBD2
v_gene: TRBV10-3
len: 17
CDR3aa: CAISDPTSGSDTGELFF

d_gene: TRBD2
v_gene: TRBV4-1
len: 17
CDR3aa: CASSQEWTSGIAYEQYF

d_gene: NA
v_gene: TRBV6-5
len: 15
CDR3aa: CASSYSRTNGNTIYF

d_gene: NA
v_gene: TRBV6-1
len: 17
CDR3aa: CASSDPPGGWRNTEAFF

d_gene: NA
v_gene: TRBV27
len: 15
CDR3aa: CASSSYGQRNTEAFF

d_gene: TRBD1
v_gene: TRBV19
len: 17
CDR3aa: CASSILGYRGFDTEAFF

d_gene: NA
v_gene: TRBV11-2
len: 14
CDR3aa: CASSSRATWGEQYF

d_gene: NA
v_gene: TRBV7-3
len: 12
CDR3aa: CASSSRGGEQFF

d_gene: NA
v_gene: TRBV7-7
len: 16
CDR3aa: CASSRRGRGSGETQYF

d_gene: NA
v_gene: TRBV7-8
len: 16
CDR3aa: CASSSLGGGWNTEAFF

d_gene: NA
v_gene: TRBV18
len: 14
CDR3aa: CASSPPGGNYGYTF

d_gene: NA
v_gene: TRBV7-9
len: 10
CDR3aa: CGVGQETQYF

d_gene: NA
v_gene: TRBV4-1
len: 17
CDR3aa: CASSQDLRGGTVEKLFF

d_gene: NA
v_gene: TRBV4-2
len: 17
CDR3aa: CASSPQAAMVAYNEQFF

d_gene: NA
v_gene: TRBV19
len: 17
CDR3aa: CASSISVRNSVKQFYTF

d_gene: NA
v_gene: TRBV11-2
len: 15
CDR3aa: CASRLVGAVTGELFF

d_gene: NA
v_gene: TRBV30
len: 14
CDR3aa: CAWSLGRLGNEQFF

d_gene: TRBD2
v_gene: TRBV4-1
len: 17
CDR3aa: CASSQVPLAGGAGELFF

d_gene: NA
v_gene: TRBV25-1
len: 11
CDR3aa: CASSEYSEAFF

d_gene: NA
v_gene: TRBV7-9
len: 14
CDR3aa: CASSLAAQRNEQYF

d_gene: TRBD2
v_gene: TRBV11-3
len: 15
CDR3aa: CASSDLAGVSREQFF

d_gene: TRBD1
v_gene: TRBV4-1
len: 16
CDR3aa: CASSQYTGAFSYEQYF

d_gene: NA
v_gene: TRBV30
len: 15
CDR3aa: CAWSIGGPGANVLTF

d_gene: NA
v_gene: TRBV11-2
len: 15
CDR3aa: CASSPNSGLSYEQYF